The subject of this entry is one T cell receptor beta chain. TCRdb re-analysed the RT-PCR reads in MiXCR, keeping a single row per CDR3 protein. The table lists almost 700,000 distinct CDR3 sequences, approximately 15% of them singletons. The CDR3 runs to 16 residues. V lost 2 bases and J lost 3, with 14 bases in between. The TCR comes from a female donor in good health, serving as a healthy control. The V call is TRBV12-3 or TRBV12-4, the J call TRBJ2-1; no firm D call. Sequencing was done on a sample of memory CD4+ T cells from blood. The CDR3 loop reads CASSLIGLADYNEQFF. In DNA, the CDR3 is TGTGCCAGCAGTTTAATAGGTTTGGCAGACTACAATGAGCAGTTCTTC.